This TCR beta chain stems from a study of T cell repertoires and HLA-DP antigens. The PCR primers covered 54 TRBV and 13 TRBJ segments. Pre-culture CD4+ samples were sequenced deeply, targeting roughly 200,000 T cell genomes. The table came from immunoSEQ multiplex PCR; TCRdb's copy has only in-frame clones and leaves some out. This table has almost 90,000 clones, roughly 86% appearing once. This CDR3 has 15 residues. Deletions cut 0 bases from V and 1 base from J, with 6 bases between. Germline V CDR1 and CDR2: SGHVS, FNYEAQ. CD4+ T cells were isolated untouched, about 98% pure. A single count supports this clone. What it recognizes is unknown.

This chain connects TRBV7-6 to TRBJ2-2; D gene ambiguous. The TCR sequence derives from a man aged 45 to 65 in good health and CMV-seronegative. The sample consisted of CD4+ T cells from PBMCs. CDR3 in amino acids: CASSLAQMNTGELFF. DNA of the CDR3: TGTGCCAGCAGCTTAGCACAGATGAACACCGGGGAGCTGTTTTTT.